The 29 T cell receptor beta chains below come from one sample, sequenced in a study of shared T cell receptors in the human thymus. The method was immunoSEQ multiplex PCR; TCRdb's version includes in-frame clones alone and lacks a portion of them. The sample carries about 660,000 clones, approximately 87% recorded once. These data also featured in a second study, about human thymus T cells.

The sample taken for sequencing was thymocytes. These receptors were taken from a boy less than two years old with a congenital heart defect.

The chain joins TRBV7-9 to TRBJ2-5; 13 bases map to TRBD2. Germline lookup yields CDR1 SEHNR and CDR2 FQNEAQ (reference sequence). V was pared by 3 bases and J by 7 bases, with 5 bases of the junction left unmatched. This CDR3 contains 15 residues. CDR3 nucleotide sequence: TGTGCCAGCAGCTTGCCGGGACTAGCGGGAAGGACCCAGTACTTC. Translation gives CASSLPGLAGRTQYF.

This clone was detected only a few times. The rearrangement joins TRBV4-3 to TRBJ1-1; 10 bases align to TRBD1. The CDR3 totals 17 residues. With 1 base clipped from V and 2 bases from J, the junction kept 7 bases outside the gene matches. Germline CDR1 reads LGHNA; CDR2 reads YSLEER. The CDR3, as DNA: TGCGCCAGCAGCCAAGTAAGGACAGGGGGGCCCAACACTGAAGCTTTCTTT. It specifies CASSQVRTGGPNTEAFF.

This chain uses TRBV15 with TRBJ2-4; no reliable D call. The CDR3 extends over 15 amino acids. Germline V gene lookup returns CDR1 LNHNV and CDR2 YYDKDF (reference sequence). Trimming took 2 bases from V and 3 from J, leaving 11 bases between them. CDR3 bases: TGTGCCACCAGCAGAAGAGCCCCCGACAAAAACATTCAGTACTTC. It encodes CATSRRAPDKNIQYF. Variable domain in full (rest from reference TRBV15 and TRBJ2-4): DAMVIQNPRYQVTQFGKPVTLSCSQTLNHNVMYWYQQKSSQAPKLLFHYYDKDFNNEADTPDNFQSRRPNTSFCFLDIRSPGLGDTAMYLCATSRRAPDKNIQYFGAGTRLSVL.

The chain links TRBV30 to TRBJ2-7; D not resolved. The CDR3 loop spans 14 amino acids. In germline, CDR1 is GTSNPN, CDR2 SVGIG (reference sequence). V lost 4 bases and J 2 bases, leaving 15 bases between the germline ends. The CDR3 spells CAWTTPRRPYEQYF. The CDR3, as DNA: TGTGCCTGGACTACTCCCAGGCGCCCCTACGAGCAGTACTTC.

The chain has TRBV6-5 and TRBJ2-3; maybe TRBD2 (7 bases). The length of the CDR3 is 13 residues. CDR1 and CDR2 from the germline V gene are MNHEY and SVGAGI. V lost 7 bases, J lost 3 bases, and 11 bases lay in between. Here the CDR3 DNA reads TGTGCCAGCACCGGGGGGCCTACAGATACGCAGTATTTT. Its translation is CASTGGPTDTQYF.

The chain employs TRBV11-2 and TRBJ2-7; 9 nucleotides line up with TRBD1. The CDR3 length is 17 residues. The junction had 9 bases not matched to a gene; V was cut back by 0 bases and J by 3 bases. CDR1 is SGHAT, CDR2 FQNNGV, per germline. DNA for the CDR3: TGTGCCAGCAGCTTAGAAGGGCTACGGGACAGGGACTACGAGCAGTACTTC. The encoded protein is CASSLEGLRDRDYEQYF.

The gene calls are TRBV7-2 and TRBJ2-1, with a tentative D call TRBD1 (5 bases). In germline, CDR1 is SGHTA, CDR2 FQGNSA. CDR3 length: 15 residues. Between the trimmed V and J ends, which lost 3 bases and 3 bases, there was a span of 12 bases. This chain's CDR3 is CASSFGQGHYNEQFF. The CDR3 nucleotides read TGTGCCAGCAGCTTCGGGCAGGGCCACTACAATGAGCAGTTCTTC.

V usage is TRBV2 and J usage is TRBJ2-7, with 9 bases identical to TRBD2. Germline loops: CDR1 SNHLY, CDR2 FYNNEI. With 4 bases clipped from V and 4 bases from J, the junction kept 8 bases outside the gene matches. CDR3 length: 15 residues. CDR3 protein: CASSGGPSGTYEQYF. Written as DNA, the CDR3 is TGTGCCAGCAGTGGGGGACCTAGCGGGACTTACGAGCAGTACTTC. Supplemented by reference TRBV2 and TRBJ2-7, the full variable domain reads EPEVTQTPSHQVTQMGQEVILRCVPISNHLYFYWYRQILGQKVEFLVSFYNNEISEKSEIFDDQFSVERPDGSNFTLKIRSTKLEDSAMYFCASSGGPSGTYEQYFGPGTRLTVT.

J is TRBJ2-7 and V is TRBV6-5; D may be TRBD1 (6 bases). V was cut by 8 bases and J by 2 bases, with 16 bases left in between. The CDR3 is 14 residues long. The germline gives CDR1 MNHEY, CDR2 SVGAGI. The CDR3 is CASGVTKGAYEQYF. CDR3 sequence (DNA): TGTGCCAGCGGCGTGACGAAGGGGGCCTACGAGCAGTACTTC.

V and J are TRBV7-9 and TRBJ1-2; TRBD1 matches at 9 bases. There are 14 residues in the CDR3. Germline CDR1 and CDR2: SEHNR and FQNEAQ (reference sequence). The trim removed 1 base at V and 7 bases at J, leaving 4 bases unmatched. The CDR3 region has the DNA TGTGCCAGCAGCTTAGACAGGGGGCCGGGTGGCTACACCTTC. This codes for CASSLDRGPGGYTF.

The chain uses TRBV2 and TRBJ2-7, with D perhaps matching TRBD2 (6 bases). This CDR3 is built from 15 residues. Germline values: CDR1 SNHLY, CDR2 FYNNEI. V dropped 6 bases and J dropped 3 bases, with 18 bases sitting between them. CDR3 sequence reads: CASSGPMGLVYEQYF. CDR3 coding DNA: TGTGCCAGCAGCGGCCCCATGGGACTGGTCTACGAGCAGTACTTC.

The chain recombines TRBV2 with TRBJ2-1, with 7 bases fitting TRBD1. The CDR3 consists of 15 residues. J lost 1 base, V lost 6 bases, and 6 bases had no gene match. Germline V gene data show CDR1 as SNHLY and CDR2 as FYNNEI. The CDR3 is CASREDRRSYNEQFF. Written as DNA, the CDR3 is TGTGCCAGCAGAGAGGACAGGCGATCCTACAATGAGCAGTTCTTC.

This clone came up once. V is TRBV7-6 and J is TRBJ2-1; 12 nucleotides align to TRBD2. The CDR3 extends over 15 amino acids. J gave up 7 bases and V 3 bases, and 4 bases lay outside the gene matches. Germline CDR1 reads SGHVS; CDR2 reads FNYEAQ. The CDR3 sequence: CASSLTSGSGNEQFF. For the CDR3, the DNA is TGTGCCAGCAGCTTGACTAGCGGGAGTGGAAATGAGCAGTTCTTC.

This clone was recorded once. The rearrangement links TRBV5-1 to TRBJ2-7; a weak D match, TRBD2 (6 bases). V lost 5 bases and J lost 3, with 15 bases in between. The CDR3 totals 14 residues. CDR1 is SGHRS and CDR2 is YFSETQ in the germline V gene. For the CDR3, the DNA is TGCGCCAGCAGGGCGGGACTTAAGTACTACGAGCAGTACTTC. This gives the protein CASRAGLKYYEQYF.

The chain has TRBV10-1 and TRBJ2-5; 10 positions match TRBD2. This CDR3 contains 15 residues. V shed 8 bases, J shed 3 bases, and the junction held 9 bases outside the gene matches. Germline V gene sequence: CDR1 WNHNN, CDR2 SYGVQD (reference sequence). The CDR3 loop is CASGRTSGNKETQYF. The CDR3 region has the DNA TGCGCCAGCGGACGAACTAGCGGGAATAAAGAGACCCAGTACTTC.

This rearrangement joins TRBV6-6 to TRBJ2-5; no firm D call. The end of the DNA fits TRBJ2-7 better, so the J call may be wrong. Per germline, CDR1 MNHNY and CDR2 SVGAGI (reference sequence). The CDR3 runs to 11 residues. Here the CDR3 DNA reads TGTGCCAGCAGTTTTGCCTACGAGCAGTACTTC. This codes for CASSFAYEQYF.

The J gene is TRBJ2-1, the V gene TRBV28, with TRBD2 identical over 10 bases. With V trimmed by 8 bases and J by 6 bases, 10 bases remained unmatched. CDR1 and CDR2 (germline): MDHEN, SYDVKM. The length of the CDR3 is 15 residues. CDR3 DNA sequence: TGTGCCAGCGGCCCCCTAGCGGGAGTACCCAATGAGCAGTTCTTC. Its translation: CASGPLAGVPNEQFF.

The count of this clone is one. This chain links TRBV18 with TRBJ2-1; D not certain. Germline CDR1 reads KGHSH; CDR2 reads LQKENI. V was clipped by 6 bases and J by 6 bases, with 6 bases between them. The CDR3 is 11 residues long. CDR3 DNA: TGTGCCAGCTCCTCTAGCAATGAGCAGTTCTTC. Translating it yields CASSSSNEQFF.

V and J are TRBV18 and TRBJ1-5; D not resolved. Trimming left V 6 bases short and J 1 base short, with 16 bases between. Per germline, CDR1 KGHSH and CDR2 LQKENI. The CDR3 covers 16 residues. CDR3 protein: CASSPYGVVSNQPQHF. CDR3 coding DNA: TGTGCCAGCTCCCCCTACGGGGTCGTAAGCAATCAGCCCCAGCATTTT.

The CDR3 DNA reads as TGTGCCAGCAGTTTCGCGGGGGCTGGCAATCAGCCCCAGCATTTT. Translating gives CASSFAGAGNQPQHF. This chain links TRBV28 with TRBJ1-5; D is possibly TRBD1 (6 bases). The CDR3 has 15 residues. The V and J ends lost 3 bases and 2 bases respectively, with 11 bases between them. CDR1 is MDHEN, CDR2 SYDVKM, per germline.

The J gene is TRBJ2-7, the V gene TRBV29-1; 8 bases align to TRBD1. The germline CDR1 and CDR2 sequences are SQVTM and ANQGSEA. V dropped 6 bases and J dropped 7; count of bases not matched to a gene: 2. This CDR3 is built from 10 residues. The CDR3 nucleotides read TGCAGCGTGGGGGACAGGGAGCAGTACTTC. This codes for CSVGDREQYF.

This chain links TRBV27 with TRBJ2-3, with D possibly being TRBD1 (6 bases). The germline V gene has CDR1 MNHEY and CDR2 SMNVEV (reference sequence). V was pared by 10 bases and J by 3 bases, with 11 bases between. The CDR3 totals 12 residues. The CDR3 bases are TGTGCCACCGCGACAGGTACAGATACGCAGTATTTT. Its protein product is CATATGTDTQYF.

Only a few counts were recorded for this clone. V gene TRBV4-3 combines with J gene TRBJ2-5; D is perhaps TRBD2 (6 bases). The CDR3 is 15 amino acids. Germline CDR1 LGHNA, CDR2 YSLEER. The V gene lost 4 bases and the J gene lost 0 bases, with 12 bases spanning the gap. The CDR3 sequence is CASSPSRDYQETQYF. The DNA of the CDR3 is TGCGCCAGCAGCCCCAGCCGGGACTACCAAGAGACCCAGTACTTC.

CDR3 DNA: TGTGCCCATCGAGTGTGCGAGCAGTACTTC. It encodes CAHRVCEQYF. The chain couples TRBV14 to TRBJ2-7; D not resolved. The CDR3 is made up of 10 amino acids. Germline-derived CDR1 and CDR2 are SGHDN and FVKESK. Trimming removed 11 bases at V and 6 bases at J, with 11 bases between.

This sequence joins TRBV5-5 and TRBJ2-3; the match to TRBD2 covers 9 bases. Trimming at V came to 4 bases and at J to 7 bases, leaving 16 bases not matched to a gene. This CDR3 has 17 amino acids. Germline V gives CDR1 SGHKS, CDR2 YYEKEE (reference sequence). The CDR3 DNA is TGTGCCAGCAGCGGGCGGAAAGGCGGGAGGGCCGGGCATACGCAGTATTTT. Its translation is CASSGRKGGRAGHTQYF.

The chain carries TRBV30 and TRBJ1-5; D gene ambiguous. The CDR3 consists of 15 residues. V was cut by 0 bases and J by 3 bases, with 12 bases left in between. Germline V gene sequence: CDR1 GTSNPN, CDR2 SVGIG (reference sequence). The chain's CDR3 is CAWSVREGINQPQHF. In DNA, the CDR3 is TGTGCCTGGAGTGTACGCGAGGGAATCAATCAGCCCCAGCATTTT.

A remark on this clone: Other DNA sequences in this specimen translate into the identical CDR3. CDR3 region: CASSYRGTQYF. The CDR3 DNA follows: TGTGCCAGCAGCTACAGGGGGACCCAGTACTTC. The chain links TRBV6-5 to TRBJ2-5; TRBD1 matches at 7 bases. The CDR3 totals 11 residues. The V segment lost 6 bases and the J segment 7 bases; nucleotides outside the gene matches: 2. Germline V gene lookup returns CDR1 MNHEY and CDR2 SVGAGI.

The CDR3 nucleotides are TGCGCCAGCAGCTTGAATCAAATAGCGGGAGGGCCGGGGACAGATACGCAGTATTTT. It translates to CASSLNQIAGGPGTDTQYF. The rearrangement uses TRBV4-1 and TRBJ2-3; 11 bases line up with TRBD2. V lost 5 bases and J lost 3; bases outside the gene matches: 16. From germline, CDR1 is MGHRA and CDR2 YSYEKL. The CDR3 contains 19 residues.

The genes are TRBV4-2 and TRBJ2-1, with 13 bases aligning to TRBD2. The CDR3 has 22 amino acids. V dropped 0 bases and J dropped 0; count of bases not matched to a gene: 14. CDR1 is LGHNA, CDR2 YNFKEQ, per germline. This CDR3 reads CASSQDNRRLAGGESSYNEQFF. The DNA for the CDR3 is TGTGCCAGCAGCCAAGATAATAGGAGACTAGCGGGAGGAGAGAGCTCCTACAATGAGCAGTTCTTC.